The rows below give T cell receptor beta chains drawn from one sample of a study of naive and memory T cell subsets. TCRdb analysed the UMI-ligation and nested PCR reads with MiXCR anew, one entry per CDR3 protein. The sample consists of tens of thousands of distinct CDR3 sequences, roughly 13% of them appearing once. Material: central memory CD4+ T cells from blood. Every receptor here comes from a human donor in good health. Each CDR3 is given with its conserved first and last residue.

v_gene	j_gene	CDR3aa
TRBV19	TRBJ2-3	CATSGRTADMADTQYF
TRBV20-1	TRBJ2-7	CSATRTAYEQYF
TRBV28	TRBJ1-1	CASSSHGGTEAFF
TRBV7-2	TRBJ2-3	CASSLLRFLAGGPYTDTQYF
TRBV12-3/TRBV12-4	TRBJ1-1	CASSLAPRNTEAFF
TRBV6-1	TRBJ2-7	CASMVLAGKKSSYEQYF
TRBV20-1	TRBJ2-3	CSADPRGTSTQYF
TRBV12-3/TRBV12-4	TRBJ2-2	CASSLTSGITGELFF
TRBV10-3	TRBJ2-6	CAISASQHISSGANVLTF
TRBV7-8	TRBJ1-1	CASSLGTNTEAFF
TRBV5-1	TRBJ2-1	CASSLDRTAEQFF
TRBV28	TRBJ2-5	CASSLIARVWETQYF